This T cell receptor beta chain originates from a study of read filtering for tumor transcriptome and immune sequencing. For the study at large: DNase treatment preceded whole-transcriptome library preparation.

This clonotype showed up just once. Its antigen remains unknown. It may be a read error: a sequence one base away is much more abundant. The library was built from about 370 ng RNA with molecular barcoded adaptors for alpha/delta and beta/gamma chains. TCRdb reprocessed the reads via MiXCR and lists one record per CDR3 protein. This table has 130,000 or so distinct CDR3 sequences, less than 15% appearing once. Study conclusions and caveats: Approximately 80% of IR-seq clonotypes had one read, totaling about 3.5% of reads; RNA-seq: approximately 73% and 42%.

Germline CDR1 and CDR2: MNHNS and SASEGT. V was cut by 11 bases and J by 6 bases, with 13 bases left in between. This CDR3 is built from 12 residues. V usage is TRBV6-1 and J usage is TRBJ2-2; either TRBD1 or TRBD2 may supply D (5 bases each). Sequencing used a population of CD138-negative cells sorted from bone marrow. This TCR derives from a donor aged 40 or over with multiple myeloma. The CDR3 DNA sequence: TGTGCCCTGAGGGGTATTGCCGGGGAGCTGTTTTTT. Residues: CALRGIAGELFF.